This T cell receptor (beta chain) was identified in a study of blood T cell repertoires in COVID-19. TCRdb keeps only in-frame clones here, not all; method: immunoSEQ multiplex PCR. The profile shows about 330,000 clones, roughly 88% of them singletons. The V gene lost 3 bases and the J gene lost 5 bases, with 14 bases spanning the gap. The CDR3 extends over 13 amino acids. Looked up from germline, CDR1 is GTSNPN and CDR2 is SVGIG (reference sequence). Participants came from some 26 US areas, aged about 18 to 95 years. Self-reported history from a screening survey and questionnaire set each donor's cohort.

Sequencing used PBMCs or T cells enriched from blood (not recorded which). This receptor was taken from a man in his thirties or forties who had recovered from COVID-19. The rearrangement joins TRBV30 to TRBJ2-7; D might be TRBD1 (5 bases). CDR3 nucleotide sequence: TGTGCCTGGAGCCTCCCAGGGTATGACGAGCAGTACTTC. It yields the protein CAWSLPGYDEQYF. The full variable domain, rest sourced from reference TRBV30 and TRBJ2-7, is SQTIHQWPATLVQPVGSPLSLECTVEGTSNPNLYWYRQAAGRGLQLLFYSVGIGQISSEVPQNLSASRPQDRQFILSSKKLLLSDSGFYLCAWSLPGYDEQYFGPGTRLTVT.